This section outlines one T cell receptor beta chain sequence together with its context. These data are taken from a study of shared clonotypes between healthy human individuals. Clones were read by immunoSEQ multiplex PCR, and TCRdb kept only the in-frame ones, dropping some. The sample includes 2,500,000 or so clones, approximately 90% seen only once; the top ten take about 0.41%. The TCR originated in a man younger than 30 in good health. Some clones in this sample may be carry-over from other donors' samples. The sample comprised naive CD4+ T cells from PBMCs. Subset here: CD45RA+ positively selected.

The CDR3 coding sequence is TGTGCCAGCAGCTTAAATCCAGGGGAGGGCGGCTACACCTTC. Encoded protein: CASSLNPGEGGYTF. The V and J genes are TRBV7-3 and TRBJ1-2; D possibly corresponds to TRBD1 (6 bases). CDR1 is SGHTA and CDR2 is FQGTGA in the germline V gene. With 1 base removed from V and 8 bases from J, the gap between germline ends came to 14 bases. The CDR3 spans 14 residues.